In its sample, the clone carrying this TCR beta chain was seen a few times. Its cognate antigen is unknown. The sample is drawn from a study of identical twins. TCRdb independently ran MiXCR on the 5' RACE reads; one entry per CDR3 protein. This repertoire shows roughly 690,000 distinct CDR3 sequences, over 20% found once; its top ten account for approximately 4.3%. The CDR3 covers 13 residues. Germline trimming cut 1 base from V and 9 bases from J; bases unmatched to any gene: 6. Every one of the donors was a healthy Caucasian. Study results and caveats: Part of the zero-insertion signal could reflect confounding by invariant MAIT and iNKT cells.

These data were also filed under a second study, of T cells expressing NK-cell markers. That source adds: Of the CD8+ T cells in roughly 6 donors, roughly 1.0-7.0% belonged to dominant NKG2C+ clonotypes. The CD3+CD56-NKG2C+ fraction of a handful of donors was likewise dominated by these clonotypes.

This receptor was obtained from a woman aged 18-30 years in good health. Input material: PBMCs. The chain uses TRBV12-3 or TRBV12-4 and TRBJ2-7; 7 nucleotides match TRBD1. Here the CDR3 DNA reads TGTGCCAGCAGTTTAGTAGGGGGCAACGGGCAGTACTTC. This sequence encodes CASSLVGGNGQYF.